One and the same sample provided the 2 T cell receptor beta chains below, sequenced in a study of blood T cells in healthy people across ages. Using a J-beta primer mix together with a sample-barcoded 5' primer, a second PCR was run for roughly 7 to 12 cycles. MiXCR, run by TCRdb on the 5' RACE reads, gives a single entry per CDR3 protein. In the table there are 1.5 million to 1.8 million distinct CDR3 sequences, about 42% of which are singletons. Sequenced sample: blood. The receptors derive from a woman younger than 30 in good health.

In nucleotides, the CDR3 is TGTGCCAGCAGCCTCGGACTAGCGGGGGCCGAGAATGCGCAGTATTTT. Its translation is CASSLGLAGAENAQYF. The chain joins TRBV3-1 to TRBJ2-3; 13 bases fit TRBD2. V shed 4 bases and J 10 bases; nucleotides not matched to a gene: 11. This CDR3 contains 16 residues. Germline V lookup: CDR1 LGHDT, CDR2 YNNKEL (reference sequence).

The table lists this clonotype with a few counts. One end of the junction does not line up with germline, which may come from a read error. This chain uses TRBV28 with TRBJ2-1; D is perhaps TRBD1 (6 bases). Germline CDR1 MDHEN, CDR2 SYDVKM. CDR3 length: 15 amino acids. CDR3 nucleotide sequence: TGTGCCAGCAGACCAGGACAGAGACCCTACAATGTGCAGTTCTTC. Its protein is CASRPGQRPYNVQFF. Complete variable domain (other parts from reference TRBV28 and TRBJ2-1): DVKVTQSSRYLVKRTGEKVFLECVQDMDHENMFWYRQDPGLGLRLIYFSYDVKMKEKGDIPEGYSVSREKKERFSLILESASTNQTSMYLCASRPGQRPYNVQFFGPGTRLTVL.